This T cell receptor (beta chain) comes out of a study of T cell responses to AZD1222 COVID-19 vaccine. Whole-study findings and limits: The study found vaccine-associated CD4 TCRs spanning spike, dominant at 160-218 and 743-854.

With respect to this clone: The antigen remains undetermined.

Between the trimmed V and J ends, which lost 4 bases and 0 bases, there was a span of 8 bases. There are 14 residues in the CDR3. In germline, CDR1 is LNHDA, CDR2 SQIVND (reference sequence). Repertoires were generated with immunoSEQ multiplex PCR, while TCRdb's copy carries only in-frame clones and drops some. The sample has more than 85,000 clones, 85% to 90% seen once. V and J are TRBV19 and TRBJ2-3, with a tentative D call TRBD1 (5 bases). This sequence was found in an adult who received the AZD1222 COVID-19 vaccine. The specimen was peripheral blood, collected 28 days after the second AZD1222 dose. As DNA, the CDR3 is TGTGCCAGTAGTAACTCAGGGAGCACAGATACGCAGTATTTT. This translates into CASSNSGSTDTQYF.